This is a list of T cell receptor beta chains from one sample in a study of cytomegalovirus exposure and HLA in healthy donors. Data came from immunoSEQ multiplex PCR; TCRdb stores just in-frame clones and leaves some out. The sample shows about 130,000 clones, 75% to 90% of them seen only once. Sequenced sample: PBMCs. The receptors shown here come from a woman in her thirties in good health and CMV-seropositive. Both conserved end residues are part of each CDR3. The order of the fields is clone size, V gene, D gene, J gene, CDR3 DNA, CDR3 protein. A D gene is named only where the DNA matches it firmly. Clone sizes are given selectively: once, few, many, or a class where the clone is expanded.

>-|TRBV5-1|TRBD2|TRBJ2-1
TGCGCCAGCAGCCTAACTAGCGGGAGTATCTACAATGAGCAGTTCTTC
CASSLTSGSIYNEQFF
>-|TRBV2|-|TRBJ1-1
TGTGCCAGCAATAGCTTTGAGGACACTGAAGCTTTCTTT
CASNSFEDTEAFF
>-|TRBV30|-|TRBJ2-7
TGTGCCTGGAGGGTGGACAGTCCCTACGAGCAGTACTTC
CAWRVDSPYEQYF
>-|TRBV5-1|TRBD2|TRBJ2-1
TGCGCCAGCAGCTTCACTAGCGGTACCTACAATGAGCAGTTCTTC
CASSFTSGTYNEQFF
>-|TRBV4-1|TRBD1|TRBJ1-2
TGCGCCAGCAGCCACGCAGGGGGTCGGGGCGGCTACACCTTC
CASSHAGGRGGYTF
>-|TRBV7-9|-|TRBJ1-2
TGTGCCAGCAGCTTGGCGGTTGGCGGAGGGCCCTATGGCTACACCTTC
CASSLAVGGGPYGYTF
>-|TRBV27|-|TRBJ1-2
TGTGCCAGCAGTCCGAACAGGGAACCCTATGGCTACACCTTC
CASSPNREPYGYTF
>-|TRBV14|-|TRBJ2-7
TGTGCCAGCAGCCAAGCGGCAGGGCCCTCGAGCTCCTACGAGCAGTACTTC
CASSQAAGPSSSYEQYF
>-|TRBV28|-|TRBJ1-1
TGTGCCAGCAGCACACAGCTTGAAGCTTTCTTT
CASSTQLEAFF
>-|TRBV4-2|TRBD1|TRBJ1-2
TGTGCCAGCAGCCAAGCCCTTGGACAGGGTAACTATGGCTACACCTTC
CASSQALGQGNYGYTF
>few|TRBV6-6|TRBD1|TRBJ1-2
TGTGCCAGCAGATGGGGGAAGGACAGGGTTAACTATGGCTACACCTTC
CASRWGKDRVNYGYTF
>-|TRBV30|-|TRBJ2-7
TGTGCCGTACGCAGGGGTAGGAGCTACGAGCAGTACTTC
CAVRRGRSYEQYF
>-|TRBV6-1|-|TRBJ1-5
TGTGCCAGCAGTGAAGGGCAAAATCAGCCCCAGCATTTT
CASSEGQNQPQHF
>once|TRBV28|-|TRBJ2-5
TGTGCCACCAGGTTCGGGTTCAGGAGGGCCCAAGAGACCCAGTACTTC
CATRFGFRRAQETQYF
>-|TRBV28|-|TRBJ1-4
TGTGCCAGCAGTCCCCCTTATGAAAAACTGTTTTTT
CASSPPYEKLFF
>once|TRBV7-9|-|TRBJ2-1
TGTGCCAGCAGCCGGGACTACAATGAGCAGTTCTTC
CASSRDYNEQFF
>-|TRBV9|-|TRBJ1-4
TGTGCCAGCAGCTTACAGGGCGTTGCAACTAATGAAAAACTGTTTTTT
CASSLQGVATNEKLFF
>-|TRBV7-2|-|TRBJ1-2
TGTGCCAGCAGCCCCCGGGAGGAGGGCTACACCTTC
CASSPREEGYTF
>-|TRBV29-1|TRBD2|TRBJ2-1
TGCAGCGTTGCGGGAGGGCCCAGTGAGCAGTTCTTC
CSVAGGPSEQFF
>-|TRBV19|-|TRBJ1-2
TGTGCCAGTAGTATAACGGGGAGTTCCAACTATGGCTACACCTTC
CASSITGSSNYGYTF
>-|TRBV9|-|TRBJ1-2
TGTGCCAGCAGCGTACGGGACACCTCCTATGGCTACACCTTC
CASSVRDTSYGYTF
>-|TRBV5-6|TRBD1|TRBJ2-7
TGTGCCAGCAGCTTCGGACAGGTGGAGTACTTC
CASSFGQVEYF
>-|TRBV2|-|TRBJ2-7
TGTGCCAGCAGTTTTGCCGGGTCTCTCTACGAGCAGTACTTC
CASSFAGSLYEQYF
>few|TRBV7-2|TRBD2|TRBJ2-1
TGTGCCAGCACCTCGGTGCGGAGCGGGAGGAGCAATGAGCAGTTCTTC
CASTSVRSGRSNEQFF
>-|TRBV19|TRBD1|TRBJ1-6
TGTGCCAGTAGTGATGGGACAGGGTTTGGTTCACCCCTCCACTTT
CASSDGTGFGSPLHF
>-|TRBV5-4|TRBD1|TRBJ2-5
TGTGCCAGCAGCTCACCGGGACAGGTGCAAGAGACCCAGTACTTC
CASSSPGQVQETQYF
>-|TRBV11-2|-|TRBJ1-2
TGTGCCAGCAGCTACAGGGACTATGGCTACACCTTC
CASSYRDYGYTF
>few|TRBV6-5|-|TRBJ1-1
TGTGCCAGCAGTTATCCCCGGGGCACTGAAGCTTTCTTT
CASSYPRGTEAFF
>-|TRBV28|-|TRBJ2-7
TGTGCCAGCAGGGTGGGGGGTGTGGGTTACTTC
CASRVGGVGYF
>-|TRBV5-1|-|TRBJ1-2
TGCGCCAGCAGCGCGGGAGCCCCTAGCTATGGCTACACCTTC
CASSAGAPSYGYTF
>-|TRBV9|TRBD1|TRBJ1-3
TGTGCCAGCAGTACAGGGGTTGGAAACACCATATATTTT
CASSTGVGNTIYF
>-|TRBV2|-|TRBJ1-2
TGTGCCAGCAGGCCCGGACAGCCCTATGGCTACACCTTC
CASRPGQPYGYTF
>-|TRBV27|-|TRBJ2-2
TGTGCCAGCAGGAGGGCTAGCGCGAACACCGGGGAGCTGTTTTTT
CASRRASANTGELFF
>-|TRBV21-1|-|TRBJ2-3
TGTGCCAGGACTGGAAGCACAGATACGCAGTATTTT
CARTGSTDTQYF
>-|TRBV5-1|-|TRBJ1-2
TGCGCCAGCAGCTTGGGTTTGGGGGCTGGTGGCTACACCTTC
CASSLGLGAGGYTF
>-|TRBV7-6|TRBD1|TRBJ2-7
TGTGCCAGCAGCTTAGGACAGGGGACCTACGAGCAGTACTTC
CASSLGQGTYEQYF
>-|TRBV27|-|TRBJ2-2
TGTGCCAGCAGTTTCCCAGGGAACACCGGGGAGCTGTTTTTT
CASSFPGNTGELFF
>-|TRBV7-3|-|TRBJ1-6
TGTGCCAGCAGCTTGGACGCAGGGAAGGGTAGATCACCCCTCCACTTT
CASSLDAGKGRSPLHF
>-|TRBV7-9|-|TRBJ2-6
TGTGCCAGCAGCTCCCAGGGTGGCGGGGCCAACGTCCTGACTTTC
CASSSQGGGANVLTF
>-|TRBV6-1|-|TRBJ2-1
TGTGCCAGCAGTGTAAAGGGAGGGGGGTTGGAGTTCTTC
CASSVKGGGLEFF
>few|TRBV6-1|-|TRBJ1-5
TGTGCCAGCAGCAAAACAGGGAGCAATCAGCCCCAGCATTTT
CASSKTGSNQPQHF
>-|TRBV5-1|TRBD2|TRBJ2-3
TGCGCCAGCAGCTCCACACTCAGCGGGAGAGGCACAGATACGCAGTATTTT
CASSSTLSGRGTDTQYF
>-|TRBV5-1|-|TRBJ1-4
TGCGCCAGCAGCTTGGAGCTTTCGGGAGAAAAACTGTTTTTT
CASSLELSGEKLFF
>-|TRBV9|TRBD2|TRBJ2-5
TGTGCCAGCAGCGTGTCCCCTCGGGGGGGCGGGCAAGAGACCCAGTACTTC
CASSVSPRGGGQETQYF
>-|TRBV9|-|TRBJ2-1
TGTGCCAGCAGCGTAGACACCTACAATGAGCAGTTCTTC
CASSVDTYNEQFF
>few|TRBV2|-|TRBJ2-7
TGTTTCAAGCAGGAGGCGGCATACGAGCAGTACTTC
CFKQEAAYEQYF
>-|TRBV29-1|-|TRBJ2-1
TGCAGCGTTGGACTCTCCTCCCCCGGGTCCTACAATGAGCAGTTCTTC
CSVGLSSPGSYNEQFF
>-|TRBV5-1|TRBD1|TRBJ1-4
TGCGCCAGCAGCTTGACAGGGGGCAGTAATGAAAAACTGTTTTTT
CASSLTGGSNEKLFF
>-|TRBV14|TRBD1|TRBJ1-6
TGTGCCAGCAGCCCCGGGGACAGGGGCTATAATTCACCCCTCCACTTT
CASSPGDRGYNSPLHF
>-|TRBV6-5|-|TRBJ1-1
TGTGCCAGCAGTCAAACGGGAAACATGAACACTGAAGCTTTCTTT
CASSQTGNMNTEAFF
>-|TRBV9|-|TRBJ1-2
TGTGCCAGCAGCGTTGACAAGGGAAAGGGGGAGAATGGCTACACCTTC
CASSVDKGKGENGYTF
>-|TRBV2|TRBD2|TRBJ2-1
TGTGCCAGCAGTGAAGCGATGAGGTTAGCGGGAGGAAATGAGCAGTTCTTC
CASSEAMRLAGGNEQFF
>-|TRBV27|-|TRBJ2-7
TGTGCCAGCAGTTTAGGTCTAGCCCGGGACGAGCAGTACTTC
CASSLGLARDEQYF
>-|TRBV6-5|TRBD1|TRBJ2-7
TGTGCCAGCAGCCCACCGACAGGGACCTACGAGCAGTACTTC
CASSPPTGTYEQYF
>-|TRBV6-5|TRBD1|TRBJ2-2
TGTGCCAGCAGTACTGACAGGGTTGGCACCGGGGAGCTGTTTTTT
CASSTDRVGTGELFF
>once|TRBV5-1|-|TRBJ2-1
TGCGCCAGCAGCTTCCCGTTCGGGGGTAGCAAAAATGAGCAGTTCTTC
CASSFPFGGSKNEQFF
>-|TRBV6-1|TRBD1|TRBJ1-6
TGTGCCAGCCGTTCCTACGGGACAGATAATTCACCCCTCCACTTT
CASRSYGTDNSPLHF